This TCR beta chain was captured in a study of blood T cell repertoires in COVID-19. Study summary: The samples span acute and convalescent COVID-19 from the United States, Italy and Spain.

In the study's own analysis: Amplification of reference gene primers was used by the study to estimate nucleated cell counts. TCRdb keeps only in-frame clones here, not all; method: immunoSEQ multiplex PCR. For V, J and clone size, that table is used; D and trimming come from the DNA. There are around 110,000 clones in the sample; 82% occur only once, and 4% to 5.5% lies in the top ten. Looked up from germline, CDR1 is MNHEY and CDR2 is SVGEGT. The length of the CDR3 is 16 residues. With 0 bases clipped from V and 1 base from J, the junction kept 5 bases outside the gene matches. The J gene is TRBJ1-1, the V gene TRBV6-2 or TRBV6-3, with 7 nucleotides matching TRBD1. Sequenced material: peripheral blood. This clonotype originated in an older woman with acute or convalescent COVID-19. The CDR3 DNA follows: TGTGCCAGCAGTTACTCCCGGACAGGACCGAACACTGAAGCTTTCTTT. Protein product: CASSYSRTGPNTEAFF.